The sequence of this T cell receptor (beta chain) was determined in a study of CD8 T cells in Susac syndrome. Whole-study findings and limits: It was acknowledged in the study that its TCR sequencing and HLA analysis involved a relatively small number of individuals.

The RNA, about 0.5 to 1 ug, was put through reverse transcription using random hexamers. Multiplex immunoSEQ PCR targeted 54 Vbeta and 13 Jbeta TCR beta segments. TCRdb itself ran the immunoSEQ multiplex PCR reads through MiXCR, one entry per CDR3 protein. The table lists approximately 150,000 distinct CDR3 sequences, about 92% of them singletons. Germline V CDR1 and CDR2: GTSNPN, SVGIG (reference sequence). This CDR3 contains 13 residues. This clonotype was seen more than once but under ten times. Antigen specificity is unknown. The sequenced sample was CD4+ T cells from PBMCs. The receptor was isolated from a human donor in good health. The chain is built from TRBV30 and TRBJ2-5; 8 bases line up with TRBD2. The CDR3 region has the DNA TGTGGCCAGGCTAGCGGGCACCAAGAGACCCAGTACTTC. Its protein is CGQASGHQETQYF. The variable domain in full, completed from reference TRBV30 and TRBJ2-5, reads SQTIHQWPATLVQPVGSPLSLECTVEGTSNPNLYWYRQAAGRGLQLLFYSVGIGQISSEVPQNLSASRPQDRQFILSSKKLLLSDSGFYLCGQASGHQETQYFGPGTRLLVL.